A single sample is the source of the 23 T cell receptor beta chains below, sequenced in a study of cytomegalovirus exposure and HLA in healthy donors. 60 Vbeta and 13 Jbeta primers were used in PCR. Measured with immunoSEQ multiplex PCR; TCRdb has only the in-frame clones, and not every one. This table holds some 150,000 clones, around nine tenths found once. The sequenced sample consisted of PBMCs. These receptors were taken from a woman aged 25 to 39 in good health and CMV-seronegative.

This sequence joins TRBV28 and TRBJ1-2, with TRBD1 as a possible D gene (5 bases). Germline V gives CDR1 MDHEN, CDR2 SYDVKM. V was shortened by 6 bases and J by 4 bases, with 27 bases between the two germline ends. The CDR3 is 18 residues long. CDR3 in amino acids: CASRPQGPRLNMPYGYTF. CDR3 DNA: TGTGCCAGCAGACCCCAGGGCCCCCGCCTAAATATGCCCTATGGCTACACCTTC.

The chain carries TRBV5-1 and TRBJ1-1, with a weak D call TRBD1 (5 bases). Germline-derived CDR1 and CDR2 are SGHRS and YFSETQ. Trimming stripped 2 bases from V and 8 bases from J, with 13 bases between. The CDR3 is 13 residues long. The CDR3 protein is CASSFTSDREAFF. In nucleotides, the CDR3 is TGCGCCAGCAGCTTTACCTCAGACAGAGAAGCTTTCTTT.

This chain links TRBV11-3 with TRBJ2-1; 7 bases align to TRBD1. From germline, CDR1 is SGHNT and CDR2 YENEEA. Trimming at V came to 5 bases and at J to 4 bases, leaving 11 bases not matched to a gene. CDR3 size: 16 residues. The CDR3: CASSQRQGKKYNEQFF. CDR3 DNA sequence: TGTGCCAGCAGCCAGAGACAGGGCAAAAAGTACAATGAGCAGTTCTTC.

The V call is TRBV19, the J call TRBJ2-1; 8 bases match TRBD2. Germline CDR1 and CDR2: LNHDA and SQIVND (reference sequence). V was clipped by 4 bases and J by 8 bases; unmatched bases: 16. This CDR3 region has 17 residues. In nucleotides, the CDR3 is TGTGCCAGTAGTAGAGGCGGGGGGCCCCCCCGAGGATATGAGCAGTTCTTC. Amino acid sequence: CASSRGGGPPRGYEQFF. Together with reference TRBV19 and TRBJ2-1, the CDR3 gives the full variable domain: DGGITQSPKYLFRKEGQNVTLSCEQNLNHDAMYWYRQDPGQGLRLIYYSQIVNDFQKGDIAEGYSVSREKKESFPLTVTSAQKNPTAFYLCASSRGGGPPRGYEQFFGPGTRLTVL.

This clone was detected only once. Here the CDR3 reads CASSQDGAGIDGSYNSPLHF. The CDR3 bases are TGCGCCAGCAGCCAAGACGGTGCAGGGATAGACGGCTCCTATAATTCACCCCTCCACTTT. The chain uses TRBV4-3 and TRBJ1-6, with a tentative D call TRBD1 (5 bases). Germline assignment: CDR1 LGHNA and CDR2 YSLEER. The V end was cut by 0 bases, the J end by 0 bases, with 18 bases between. This CDR3 region has 20 residues.

The chain is built from TRBV19 and TRBJ2-7; 8 positions agree with TRBD2. This CDR3 spans 15 amino acids. V shed 3 bases, J shed 2 bases, and the junction held 6 bases outside the gene matches. CDR1 LNHDA and CDR2 SQIVND come from the germline V gene (reference sequence). The CDR3 region has the DNA TGTGCCAGTAGTATTGCGGGGGGAAAGCCCTACGAGCAGTACTTC. Protein: CASSIAGGKPYEQYF.

The V and J genes are TRBV5-1 and TRBJ1-5; 7 positions agree with TRBD1. Germline CDR1 SGHRS, CDR2 YFSETQ. The CDR3 runs to 16 residues. Trimming removed 4 bases from V and 1 base from J; junction bases left unmatched: 8. CDR3 region: CASSPGTAYSNQPQHF. In DNA, the CDR3 is TGCGCCAGCAGCCCTGGGACAGCATACAGCAATCAGCCCCAGCATTTT.

V usage is TRBV29-1 and J usage is TRBJ2-7; 8 positions agree with TRBD2. J was trimmed by 2 bases and V by 3 bases; bases with no gene match: 12. The CDR3 is 16 residues long. The V gene's germline CDR1 is SQVTM and CDR2 ANQGSEA. CDR3 in amino acids: CSVDVPYGRGAYEQYF. The CDR3 DNA follows: TGCAGCGTTGACGTCCCATATGGGCGGGGGGCCTACGAGCAGTACTTC.

The chain has TRBV27 and TRBJ2-5, with D maybe TRBD1 (6 bases). Germline loops: CDR1 MNHEY, CDR2 SMNVEV (reference sequence). The V end lost 5 bases, the J end lost 0 bases, and 16 bases lay between the germline ends. The CDR3 extends over 16 amino acids. CDR3 in amino acids: CASSPRPGQYQETQYF. The CDR3 bases are TGTGCCAGCAGTCCCCGACCGGGACAATACCAAGAGACCCAGTACTTC.

V gene TRBV5-4 combines with J gene TRBJ1-3; 9 bases match TRBD1. The CDR3 has 17 residues. Germline CDR1 is SGHNT and CDR2 is YYREEE (reference sequence). The trim removed 2 bases at V and 0 bases at J, leaving 6 bases unmatched. In DNA form, the CDR3 reads TGTGCCAGCAGCTTTCCGGGACAGGGCCTCTCTGGAAACACCATATATTTT. It is translated as CASSFPGQGLSGNTIYF. The full variable domain, its missing parts supplied by reference TRBV5-4 and TRBJ1-3, is ETGVTQSPTHLIKTRGQQVTLRCSSQSGHNTVSWYQQALGQGPQFIFQYYREEENGRGNFPPRFSGLQFPNYSSELNVNALELDDSALYLCASSFPGQGLSGNTIYFGEGSWLTVV.

The chain employs TRBV7-2 and TRBJ2-3, with D tentatively TRBD2 (6 bases). CDR1 is SGHTA, CDR2 FQGNSA, per germline. This CDR3 region has 14 residues. V shed 5 bases and J shed 2 bases, with 11 bases lying between them. Written as DNA, the CDR3 is TGTGCCAGCAGCCCTGCGGGATTCACAGATACGCAGTATTTT. This translates into CASSPAGFTDTQYF.

J is TRBJ2-2 and V is TRBV7-2; 10 bases fit TRBD2. This CDR3 comprises 16 residues. Germline V lookup: CDR1 SGHTA, CDR2 FQGNSA. The V segment lost 5 bases and the J segment 4 bases; nucleotides outside the gene matches: 7. The chain's CDR3 is CASSPVPSGGTGELFF. The DNA of the CDR3 is TGTGCCAGCAGCCCAGTCCCTAGCGGGGGCACCGGGGAGCTGTTTTTT.

The rearrangement links TRBV28 to TRBJ2-1; tentative D call: TRBD2 (5 bases). Germline V CDR1 and CDR2: MDHEN, SYDVKM. Trimming shortened V by 3 bases and J by 6 bases, and 9 bases separated the two germline ends. The CDR3 sequence is 13 residues long. CDR3 loop: CASSFGLSNEQFF. The DNA for the CDR3 is TGTGCCAGCAGTTTCGGACTGTCCAATGAGCAGTTCTTC.

The J gene is TRBJ2-5, the V gene TRBV5-1; D is ambiguous. The last part of the DNA fits TRBJ2-7 better; the J call may be wrong. The germline V gene has CDR1 SGHRS and CDR2 YFSETQ. The CDR3 loop spans 14 amino acids. This CDR3 reads CASSLEFGAYEQYF. As DNA, the CDR3 is TGCGCCAGCAGCTTGGAGTTTGGGGCCTACGAGCAGTACTTC.

The rearrangement joins TRBV18 to TRBJ2-6; 8 bases line up with TRBD1. Germline V gene lookup returns CDR1 KGHSH and CDR2 LQKENI. The J segment lost 0 bases and the V segment lost 0 bases, leaving 7 bases of the junction unmatched. This CDR3 contains 19 residues. CDR3 DNA: TGTGCCAGCTCACCACCGCGGCAGGGGGCTTACTCTGGGGCCAACGTCCTGACTTTC. It codes for CASSPPRQGAYSGANVLTF.

The chain employs TRBV15 and TRBJ2-3; TRBD2 aligns across 8 bases. This CDR3 comprises 16 residues. The germline V gene encodes CDR1 LNHNV and CDR2 YYDKDF (reference sequence). V was clipped by 1 base and J by 1 base; unmatched bases: 4. The CDR3: CATSRVALAGTDTQYF. The CDR3 DNA follows: TGTGCCACCAGCAGAGTCGCACTAGCGGGCACAGATACGCAGTATTTT.

This chain uses TRBV7-9 with TRBJ2-3; perhaps TRBD1 as D (6 bases). The V gene's germline CDR1 is SEHNR and CDR2 FQNEAQ (reference sequence). V lost 7 bases to trimming and J lost 7 bases, with 9 bases between them. This CDR3 has 11 residues. The CDR3 protein is CASNQGYTQYF. The CDR3 DNA follows: TGTGCCAGCAACCAGGGGTATACGCAGTATTTT.

This clone was recorded once. V gene TRBV5-1 combines with J gene TRBJ2-7; TRBD2 might be the D (7 bases). Germline V gene sequence: CDR1 SGHRS, CDR2 YFSETQ. The CDR3 spans 15 residues. V lost 2 bases, J lost 5 bases, and 17 bases lay in between. The CDR3 is CASSLKDAGADEQYF. The CDR3 nucleotides are TGCGCCAGCAGCTTAAAGGACGCGGGGGCGGACGAGCAGTACTTC.

The rearrangement links TRBV5-8 to TRBJ2-7, with TRBD2 matching over 9 bases. The germline V gene encodes CDR1 SGHTS and CDR2 YDEGEE. The CDR3 has 14 residues. After removal of 1 base from V and 7 bases from J, the junction contained 6 bases not matched to a gene. CDR3 sequence: CASSLTLRGGEQYF. CDR3 coding DNA: TGTGCCAGCAGCTTGACCTTGCGGGGGGGTGAGCAGTACTTC.

This chain joins TRBV18 and TRBJ2-7; D unclear. The CDR3 contains 13 residues. Trimming left V 2 bases short and J 2 bases short, with 7 bases between. Germline-derived CDR1 and CDR2 are KGHSH and LQKENI. The CDR3 DNA is TGTGCCAGCTCACCAACAGAAACCTACGAGCAGTACTTC. Its protein is CASSPTETYEQYF.

This clone has a single count. The V gene is TRBV4-2, the J gene TRBJ2-7; TRBD2 matches at 9 bases. The germline V gene has CDR1 LGHNA and CDR2 YNFKEQ. There are 16 residues in the CDR3. The junction had 5 bases not matched to a gene; V was cut back by 0 bases and J by 2 bases. CDR3 sequence reads: CASSQDGLAQTYEQYF. As DNA, the CDR3 is TGTGCCAGCAGCCAAGACGGACTAGCGCAAACCTACGAGCAGTACTTC.

The chain has TRBV7-2 and TRBJ2-1, with a weak D call TRBD1 (6 bases). Germline values: CDR1 SGHTA, CDR2 FQGNSA. This CDR3 region has 15 residues. V was pared by 5 bases and J by 4 bases, with 15 bases between. The chain's CDR3 is CASSGLGAEYNEQFF. The CDR3 nucleotides read TGTGCCAGCAGCGGCCTGGGGGCGGAGTACAATGAGCAGTTCTTC.

The rearrangement links TRBV19 to TRBJ1-2, with D perhaps matching TRBD1 (5 bases). Between the trimmed V and J ends, which lost 5 bases and 1 base, there was a span of 11 bases. Per the germline V gene, CDR1 is LNHDA and CDR2 is SQIVND (reference sequence). The CDR3 is made up of 14 amino acids. This CDR3 reads CASSARQSNYGYTF. CDR3 DNA: TGTGCCAGTAGTGCACGACAGAGTAACTATGGCTACACCTTC. Filled out from reference TRBV19 and TRBJ1-2, the complete variable domain reads DGGITQSPKYLFRKEGQNVTLSCEQNLNHDAMYWYRQDPGQGLRLIYYSQIVNDFQKGDIAEGYSVSREKKESFPLTVTSAQKNPTAFYLCASSARQSNYGYTFGSGTRLTVV.